This T cell receptor (beta chain) was profiled in a study of shared clonotypes between healthy human individuals. Study-wide results and caveats: Generally, naive subsets came out with larger estimated richness than memory subsets. Sorted-subset sequencing was shown by rarefaction to be incomplete despite large depth.

The CDR3 has 15 residues. V dropped 3 bases and J dropped 2; count of bases not matched to a gene: 4. Per germline, CDR1 GTSNPN and CDR2 SVGIG (reference sequence). With CCR7-negative CD45RA+ TemRA cells, CD45RO+ cells were combined in CD8 memory. Assay execution proceeded at the deep level. Libraries were prepared by immunoSEQ multiplex PCR; TCRdb keeps only in-frame clonotypes and omits some of them. The sample yields 650,000 to 700,000 clones, 90% seen once. This clone was recorded many times. Its antigen remains unknown. This chain connects TRBV30 to TRBJ2-1; 10 bases line up with TRBD1. The specimen sequenced was memory CD8+ T cells from PBMCs. Subset denoted: CD45RO+ cells pooled with CCR7-negative TemRA cells. The source of this sequence is a man aged 18 to 30 in good health. Some clones in this sample may be carry-over from other donors' samples. CDR3 protein: CAWSAGTGAYNEQFF. The CDR3 DNA is TGTGCCTGGAGCGCCGGGACAGGGGCCTACAATGAGCAGTTCTTC. Combining the CDR3 with reference TRBV30 and TRBJ2-1 gives the whole variable domain SQTIHQWPATLVQPVGSPLSLECTVEGTSNPNLYWYRQAAGRGLQLLFYSVGIGQISSEVPQNLSASRPQDRQFILSSKKLLLSDSGFYLCAWSAGTGAYNEQFFGPGTRLTVL.